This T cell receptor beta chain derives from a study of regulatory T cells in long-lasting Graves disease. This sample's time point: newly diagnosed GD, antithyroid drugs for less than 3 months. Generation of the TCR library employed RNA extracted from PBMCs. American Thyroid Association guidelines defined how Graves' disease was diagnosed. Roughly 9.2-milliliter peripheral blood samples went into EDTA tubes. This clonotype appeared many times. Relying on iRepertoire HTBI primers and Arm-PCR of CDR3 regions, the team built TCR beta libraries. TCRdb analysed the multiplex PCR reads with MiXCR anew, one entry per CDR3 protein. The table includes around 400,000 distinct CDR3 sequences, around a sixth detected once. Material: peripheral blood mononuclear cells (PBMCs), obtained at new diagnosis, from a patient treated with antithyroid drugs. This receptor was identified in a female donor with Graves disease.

CDR3 amino acids: CAVKPGGMNTEAFF. The CDR3 DNA reads as TGTGCCGTCAAACCCGGGGGAATGAACACTGAAGCTTTCTTT. The chain uses TRBV12-3 or TRBV12-4 and TRBJ1-1, with D maybe TRBD1 (5 bases). The CDR3 is 14 amino acids. Trimming pared 11 bases from V and 0 bases from J, leaving 16 bases between.